This is a list of T cell receptor beta chains from one sample in a study of T cells in Graves' hyperthyroidism and ophthalmopathy. A single record per CDR3 protein comes from TCRdb applying MiXCR to the multiplex PCR reads. Of roughly 570,000 distinct CDR3 sequences listed, around 16% are singletons. Sequencing was carried out using blood. The origin of the receptors is a woman aged 25-40 years with Graves' hyperthyroidism. Both conserved end residues are part of each CDR3. Fields, in order: CDR3 DNA, CDR3 protein, D gene, V gene, J gene, clone size. A D gene is named only where the DNA matches it firmly. Not every row has a clone size; where given, it reads once, few, many or a size class.

DNA: TGTGCCAGCAGTTACTCACCGACAGGGATCGTAGATACGCAGTATTTT; CDR3: CASSYSPTGIVDTQYF; D: TRBD1; V: TRBV6-6; J: TRBJ2-3; size: many
DNA: TGTGCCTGGAGTGTAACGAGGGATAACACCATATATTTT; CDR3: CAWSVTRDNTIYF; D: NA; V: TRBV30; J: TRBJ1-3; size: many
DNA: TGTGCCAGCAGTTTAGACCAGGTTAGCTATGGCTACACCTTC; CDR3: CASSLDQVSYGYTF; D: NA; V: TRBV12-3/TRBV12-4; J: TRBJ1-2; size: many
DNA: TGCAGTGCTAGAGATATGGGACTAGCGGGAGCCAATGAGCAGTTCTTC; CDR3: CSARDMGLAGANEQFF; D: TRBD2; V: TRBV20-1; J: TRBJ2-1; size: NA
DNA: TGTGCCAGCAGTTTAGTACAGGCTGGAATCACCATATATTTT; CDR3: CASSLVQAGITIYF; D: NA; V: TRBV12-3/TRBV12-4; J: TRBJ1-3; size: NA
DNA: TGTGCCAGCAGCTTCAGGACCTCTGGAAACACCATATATTTT; CDR3: CASSFRTSGNTIYF; D: NA; V: TRBV5-4; J: TRBJ1-3; size: once
DNA: TGTGCCAGTAGGACTAGCGGAGAGAGCTCTGGGGCCAACGTCCTGACTTTC; CDR3: CASRTSGESSGANVLTF; D: TRBD2; V: TRBV19; J: TRBJ2-6; size: many
DNA: TGTGCCACCAGTGAAGGGACAGGGATAGGGACAGATACGCAGTATTTT; CDR3: CATSEGTGIGTDTQYF; D: TRBD1; V: TRBV24-1; J: TRBJ2-3; size: many
DNA: TGTGCCAGCATTAGAGGGGACGGACCCTACGAGCAGTACTTC; CDR3: CASIRGDGPYEQYF; D: NA; V: TRBV6-2/TRBV6-3; J: TRBJ2-7; size: many
DNA: TGCGCCAGCAGCTTGGACAGGGACAAAACTACCTACGAGCAGTACTTC; CDR3: CASSLDRDKTTYEQYF; D: NA; V: TRBV5-1; J: TRBJ2-7; size: many
DNA: TGTGCCAGCAGTGCCCTCCTCGGCACAGATACGCAGTATTTT; CDR3: CASSALLGTDTQYF; D: NA; V: TRBV6-1; J: TRBJ2-3; size: NA
DNA: TGCAGTGCTAGAGAACTCACAGATACGCAGTATTTT; CDR3: CSARELTDTQYF; D: NA; V: TRBV20-1; J: TRBJ2-3; size: many
DNA: TGCGCCAGCAGATCGTCCGGGTCGAGCTCCTACAATGAGCAGTTCTTC; CDR3: CASRSSGSSSYNEQFF; D: NA; V: TRBV5-1; J: TRBJ2-1; size: many
DNA: TGCGCCAGCAGCTCGGACGGGGTACCTAATGAAAAACTGTTTTTT; CDR3: CASSSDGVPNEKLFF; D: NA; V: TRBV5-1; J: TRBJ1-4; size: many
DNA: TGTGCCAGCAGCTTAGTGGCCGGAAAACTGTTTTTT; CDR3: CASSLVAGKLFF; D: NA; V: TRBV7-2; J: TRBJ1-4; size: NA
DNA: TGTGCCAGCAGCTTGAGGCGGGGGGTAGATACGCAGTATTTT; CDR3: CASSLRRGVDTQYF; D: TRBD2; V: TRBV7-8; J: TRBJ2-3; size: many
DNA: TGCAGTGCTAGCGGGGTCCAGGGGGCGGAGGGCTACACCTTC; CDR3: CSASGVQGAEGYTF; D: TRBD1; V: TRBV20-1; J: TRBJ1-2; size: NA
DNA: TGTGCCAGCAGCCTATCGGACAGGTGGGGGCTTATAGAGCAGTACTTC; CDR3: CASSLSDRWGLIEQYF; D: TRBD1; V: TRBV7-6; J: TRBJ2-7; size: NA
DNA: TGTGCCAGCAGCTTCGCTGGTCTGGATGAGCAGTTCTTC; CDR3: CASSFAGLDEQFF; D: NA; V: TRBV7-9; J: TRBJ2-1; size: NA
DNA: TGTGCCAGTAGTATTGCGCGGCAGGGAGGTCAGCCCCAGCATTTT; CDR3: CASSIARQGGQPQHF; D: NA; V: TRBV19; J: TRBJ1-5; size: NA
DNA: TGTGCCAGTAAGTCCCAGGGGGGTGGTGAAGCTTTCTTT; CDR3: CASKSQGGGEAFF; D: TRBD1; V: TRBV2; J: TRBJ1-1; size: once
DNA: TGTGCCAGCAGCTCTAGGACTTTCGGCACAGATACGCAGTATTTT; CDR3: CASSSRTFGTDTQYF; D: NA; V: TRBV7-2; J: TRBJ2-3; size: many
DNA: TGTGCCAGACCAGGGGGCCCCTCCCATGAGCAGTTCTTC; CDR3: CARPGGPSHEQFF; D: TRBD1; V: TRBV19; J: TRBJ2-1; size: few
DNA: TGCAGTGCTAGCTTGGGGGCGGCGAACATTCAGTACTTC; CDR3: CSASLGAANIQYF; D: NA; V: TRBV20-1; J: TRBJ2-4; size: many
DNA: TGTGCCAGTAGTACTTCCGCGGGCAACAAAGACTCTGGGGCCAACGTCCTGACTTTC; CDR3: CASSTSAGNKDSGANVLTF; D: NA; V: TRBV19; J: TRBJ2-6; size: NA
DNA: TGTGCCAGTATAAAGGGGGATGGGGGATACAATGAGCAGTTCTTC; CDR3: CASIKGDGGYNEQFF; D: NA; V: TRBV19; J: TRBJ2-1; size: NA
DNA: TGTGCCAGCACCCGACAGGGGAGAGGGACCGGGGAGCTGTTTTTT; CDR3: CASTRQGRGTGELFF; D: TRBD1; V: TRBV12-3/TRBV12-4; J: TRBJ2-2; size: few
DNA: TGTGCCAGTACCAACACAAAGTATGGCTACACCTTC; CDR3: CASTNTKYGYTF; D: NA; V: TRBV19; J: TRBJ1-2; size: few
DNA: TGCAGCGTATGGGGAAAGGGGACGGGACCTTTATCCTACGAGCAGTACTTC; CDR3: CSVWGKGTGPLSYEQYF; D: NA; V: TRBV29-1; J: TRBJ2-7; size: NA
DNA: TGTGCCAGCAGCTCCGGGACAAGGAATGAGCAGTTCTTC; CDR3: CASSSGTRNEQFF; D: NA; V: TRBV7-6; J: TRBJ2-1; size: many
DNA: TGTGCCAGCAGGACTTCAGGGAACATTCAGTACTTC; CDR3: CASRTSGNIQYF; D: NA; V: TRBV27; J: TRBJ2-4; size: NA
DNA: TGTGCCAGCAGCTTGGGGACTAGCGGGACCAATGAGCAGTTCTTC; CDR3: CASSLGTSGTNEQFF; D: TRBD2; V: TRBV11-2; J: TRBJ2-1; size: many
DNA: TGTGCCAGCAGCCGGCCCCCCGGGGACGCTTTCTTT; CDR3: CASSRPPGDAFF; D: NA; V: TRBV28; J: TRBJ1-1; size: NA
DNA: TGTGCCAGCAGCCCGAGACAGGGGGGAAGCAATCAGCCCCAGCATTTT; CDR3: CASSPRQGGSNQPQHF; D: TRBD1; V: TRBV6-1; J: TRBJ1-5; size: many
DNA: TGTGCCATCAGCGCTGATAAGAGGAATCAGCCCCAGCATTTT; CDR3: CAISADKRNQPQHF; D: NA; V: TRBV10-3; J: TRBJ1-5; size: many